Listed below are T cell receptor beta chains from one sample, sequenced in a study of T cell responses to AZD1222 COVID-19 vaccine. Sequencing used immunoSEQ multiplex PCR; TCRdb keeps in-frame clones, though not all of them. The data contain roughly 180,000 clones, around 95% of them singletons. The sequenced sample was peripheral blood, obtained on day 0 of AZD1222 vaccination. These receptors came from an adult in good health. Both conserved end residues are part of each CDR3. D genes are given only for firm matches.

TRBD1 TRBV11-2 CASSPGQGPNYGYTF
TRBD2 TRBV6-5 CASTSSGSSYNEQFF
- TRBV27 CASSLSSAAVNEQFF
TRBD2 TRBV2 CASSEGTGTSLYEQYF
- TRBV5-8 CASSLALGSAFF
TRBD2 TRBV27 CASSLGPSGRRETQYF
- TRBV21-1 CASSKNTEAFF
- TRBV5-1 CASSLGGNTIYF
TRBD1 TRBV5-1 CASSPVQGAGELFF
- TRBV18 CASSPGGWENYNEQFF
TRBD1 TRBV5-1 CASSLGGQGNSPLHF
- TRBV2 CASKVLGQTTGELFF